Listed below are T cell receptor beta chains from one sample, sequenced in a study of CD8+ T cells in alopecia areata. Some clones are missing from TCRdb's copy, which holds only in-frame ones; the method was immunoSEQ multiplex PCR. The data hold around 300,000 clones, with around three fifths observed a single time. The sample here was CD4+ T cells sorted from blood, taken around week 54, from a patient treated with tofacitinib. Receptors originate from a human donor with alopecia areata. Each CDR3 is given with its conserved first and last residue. The D gene is left open where the match is weak. For some rows the clone size is stated as once, few or many, or as a class when expanded; others skip it.

clone size: -
D gene: -
V gene: TRBV6-1
J gene: TRBJ1-5
CDR3 DNA: TGTGCCAGCAGCCGAAGCAATCAGCCCCAGCATTTT
CDR3 protein: CASSRSNQPQHF

clone size: -
D gene: -
V gene: TRBV5-6
J gene: TRBJ1-2
CDR3 DNA: TGTGCCAGCGGCCCGGGGGCAGATGGCTACACCTTC
CDR3 protein: CASGPGADGYTF

clone size: -
D gene: -
V gene: TRBV30
J gene: TRBJ1-2
CDR3 DNA: TGTGCCTGGAGTAGGTTGGCAGGCGGTGGCTACACCTTC
CDR3 protein: CAWSRLAGGGYTF

clone size: -
D gene: -
V gene: TRBV7-2
J gene: TRBJ1-1
CDR3 DNA: TGTGCCAGCAGCTCCCCAGGGGCGATGGGCACTGAAGCTTTCTTT
CDR3 protein: CASSSPGAMGTEAFF

clone size: -
D gene: -
V gene: TRBV14
J gene: TRBJ1-1
CDR3 DNA: TGTGCCAGCAGCCATAACATTCAGGGTGAAGCTTTCTTT
CDR3 protein: CASSHNIQGEAFF

clone size: -
D gene: TRBD2
V gene: TRBV9
J gene: TRBJ2-5
CDR3 DNA: TGTGCCAGCAGCGTAGGACTAGCTCAGGGCCAAGAGACCCAGTACTTC
CDR3 protein: CASSVGLAQGQETQYF

clone size: -
D gene: TRBD2
V gene: TRBV9
J gene: TRBJ2-5
CDR3 DNA: TGTGCCAGCAGCCCCGGATTAGCGGGGGGGCCGGAGACCCAGTACTTC
CDR3 protein: CASSPGLAGGPETQYF

clone size: -
D gene: TRBD2
V gene: TRBV29-1
J gene: TRBJ2-1
CDR3 DNA: TGCAGCGTTTGGCTAGCGGGTTTTTCGAGCTCCTACAATGAGCAGTTCTTC
CDR3 protein: CSVWLAGFSSSYNEQFF

clone size: few
D gene: -
V gene: TRBV6-1
J gene: TRBJ2-7
CDR3 DNA: TGTGCCAGTGGCCCCAGCTCCTACGAGCAGTACTTC
CDR3 protein: CASGPSSYEQYF

clone size: -
D gene: -
V gene: TRBV6-4
J gene: TRBJ2-1
CDR3 DNA: TGTGCCAGCAGTAAGGGCCCTCTGTACAATGAGCAGTTCTTC
CDR3 protein: CASSKGPLYNEQFF

clone size: few
D gene: -
V gene: TRBV7-8
J gene: TRBJ2-5
CDR3 DNA: TGTGCCAGCAGCGCCCCCGGGGCACAGAACTACCAAGAGACCCAGTACTTC
CDR3 protein: CASSAPGAQNYQETQYF

clone size: -
D gene: -
V gene: TRBV2
J gene: TRBJ2-3
CDR3 DNA: TGTGCCAGCTCCAGGGAAGTGGCAGATACGCAGTATTTT
CDR3 protein: CASSREVADTQYF

clone size: -
D gene: TRBD2
V gene: TRBV6-5
J gene: TRBJ2-5
CDR3 DNA: TGTGCCAGCAGTCCGGGAGGGAGAGAGACCCAGTACTTC
CDR3 protein: CASSPGGRETQYF

clone size: -
D gene: TRBD1
V gene: TRBV11-2
J gene: TRBJ2-7
CDR3 DNA: TGTGCCAGCAGTTTGGCAGGGGGTTACTACGAGCAGTACTTC
CDR3 protein: CASSLAGGYYEQYF

clone size: few
D gene: -
V gene: TRBV29-1
J gene: TRBJ2-2
CDR3 DNA: TGCAGCGTTGGGAGTCGCGGGACCGGGGAGCTGTTTTTT
CDR3 protein: CSVGSRGTGELFF

clone size: few
D gene: -
V gene: TRBV30
J gene: TRBJ2-1
CDR3 DNA: TGTGCCTGGAGTGTCTTAGGACAGTCCTACAATGAGCAGTTCTTC
CDR3 protein: CAWSVLGQSYNEQFF

clone size: -
D gene: TRBD1
V gene: TRBV29-1
J gene: TRBJ1-5
CDR3 DNA: TGCAGCGCCCGACAGGGAGAACAGCCCCAGCATTTT
CDR3 protein: CSARQGEQPQHF

clone size: -
D gene: TRBD1
V gene: TRBV2
J gene: TRBJ1-4
CDR3 DNA: TGTGCCTCGACAGGGAACTCTGAAAAACTGTTTTTT
CDR3 protein: CASTGNSEKLFF

clone size: few
D gene: TRBD2
V gene: TRBV29-1
J gene: TRBJ2-5
CDR3 DNA: TGCAGCGTTGCCGGGACTAGCGGGGGGGCCCAAGAGACCCAGTACTTC
CDR3 protein: CSVAGTSGGAQETQYF

clone size: -
D gene: -
V gene: TRBV30
J gene: TRBJ1-3
CDR3 DNA: TGTGCCTACTCTCGAGACACTGGGGGCTCTGGAAACACCATATATTTT
CDR3 protein: CAYSRDTGGSGNTIYF

clone size: -
D gene: -
V gene: TRBV11-2
J gene: TRBJ2-7
CDR3 DNA: TGTGCCAGCAGTATCATGGTTAGCTCCTACGAGCAGTACTTC
CDR3 protein: CASSIMVSSYEQYF

clone size: few
D gene: -
V gene: TRBV5-1
J gene: TRBJ2-3
CDR3 DNA: TGCGCCAGCAACTCCGGGACGGCCAGCACAGATACGCAGTATTTT
CDR3 protein: CASNSGTASTDTQYF

clone size: few
D gene: TRBD1
V gene: TRBV6-6
J gene: TRBJ2-7
CDR3 DNA: TGTGCCAGCAGTTACGCGAGGGACAGGGGTTACGAGCAGTACTTC
CDR3 protein: CASSYARDRGYEQYF

clone size: -
D gene: -
V gene: TRBV23-1
J gene: TRBJ2-5
CDR3 DNA: TGCGCCAGCAGTCAATCACCGAAATCGCCAAGACTAGTGAATGGGACCCAGTACTTC
CDR3 protein: CASSQSPKSPRLVNGTQYF

clone size: -
D gene: -
V gene: TRBV27
J gene: TRBJ2-4
CDR3 DNA: TGTGCCAGCAGTTCCCACAGAGCCAAAAACATTCAGTACTTC
CDR3 protein: CASSSHRAKNIQYF

clone size: -
D gene: -
V gene: TRBV5-1
J gene: TRBJ1-1
CDR3 DNA: TGCGCCAGCAGCTTGGACAGGGCCCGGAACACTGAAGCTTTCTTT
CDR3 protein: CASSLDRARNTEAFF

clone size: -
D gene: TRBD1
V gene: TRBV23-1
J gene: TRBJ1-5
CDR3 DNA: TGCGCCAGCAACCTAGGGACAGGGGTTGTCCAGCCCCAGCATTTT
CDR3 protein: CASNLGTGVVQPQHF

clone size: -
D gene: -
V gene: TRBV7-8
J gene: TRBJ2-3
CDR3 DNA: TGTGCCAGCAGCTTCGAGACTAGCACAGATACGCAGTATTTT
CDR3 protein: CASSFETSTDTQYF

clone size: once
D gene: -
V gene: TRBV10-2
J gene: TRBJ2-7
CDR3 DNA: TGCGCCAGCAGGTCGCAGGGTGGCTACGAGCAGTACTTC
CDR3 protein: CASRSQGGYEQYF

clone size: -
D gene: -
V gene: TRBV30
J gene: TRBJ1-6
CDR3 DNA: TGTGCCTGGAGTGTGATTGGTGGGGCGAATTCACCCCTCCACTTT
CDR3 protein: CAWSVIGGANSPLHF

clone size: -
D gene: TRBD1
V gene: TRBV30
J gene: TRBJ1-2
CDR3 DNA: TGTGCCTCTACGGGGACAGATCATGGCTACACCTTC
CDR3 protein: CASTGTDHGYTF

clone size: once
D gene: TRBD1
V gene: TRBV6-5
J gene: TRBJ1-1
CDR3 DNA: TGTGCCAGCAGCGGACAGGCTCGTAGGAACACTGAAGCTTTCTTT
CDR3 protein: CASSGQARRNTEAFF

clone size: -
D gene: TRBD1
V gene: TRBV29-1
J gene: TRBJ1-2
CDR3 DNA: TGCAGCGTTGCCTCGAGACAGGGGGACTATGGCTACACCTTC
CDR3 protein: CSVASRQGDYGYTF

clone size: -
D gene: -
V gene: TRBV7-9
J gene: TRBJ2-3
CDR3 DNA: TGTGCCAGCAGCTCGGCGTCTAGCACAGATACGCAGTATTTT
CDR3 protein: CASSSASSTDTQYF

clone size: -
D gene: -
V gene: TRBV30
J gene: TRBJ1-5
CDR3 DNA: TGTGCCTGGAGTGTTGGTGGAACAGGGAATCAGCCCCAGCATTTT
CDR3 protein: CAWSVGGTGNQPQHF

clone size: -
D gene: -
V gene: TRBV7-8
J gene: TRBJ2-7
CDR3 DNA: TGTGCCAGCAGCTGGGGCTCCTACGAGCAGTACTTC
CDR3 protein: CASSWGSYEQYF

clone size: -
D gene: TRBD1
V gene: TRBV9
J gene: TRBJ2-4
CDR3 DNA: TGTGCCAGCAGCGCGGGACAGGGGCTGGGAAACATTCAGTACTTC
CDR3 protein: CASSAGQGLGNIQYF

clone size: -
D gene: -
V gene: TRBV6-5
J gene: TRBJ1-4
CDR3 DNA: TGTGCCAGCAGGGGCGGGGCTGCAACTAATGAAAAACTGTTTTTT
CDR3 protein: CASRGGAATNEKLFF

clone size: -
D gene: TRBD1
V gene: TRBV6-5
J gene: TRBJ1-5
CDR3 DNA: TGTGCCAGCAGCGTAGGACAGGGACCCCAGCATTTT
CDR3 protein: CASSVGQGPQHF

clone size: -
D gene: -
V gene: TRBV4-1
J gene: TRBJ2-7
CDR3 DNA: TGCGCCAGCAGCCAAGGGCTCCTCCCCGACGAGCAGTACTTC
CDR3 protein: CASSQGLLPDEQYF

clone size: -
D gene: -
V gene: TRBV7-2
J gene: TRBJ2-5
CDR3 DNA: TGTGCCAGCAGCCCAGTCGGGGTTCCCCAAGAGACCCAGTACTTC
CDR3 protein: CASSPVGVPQETQYF

clone size: few
D gene: -
V gene: TRBV4-2
J gene: TRBJ2-3
CDR3 DNA: TGTGCCAGCAGCCAAGATTCCGGGGATACGCAGTATTTT
CDR3 protein: CASSQDSGDTQYF

clone size: once
D gene: -
V gene: TRBV18
J gene: TRBJ2-3
CDR3 DNA: TGTGCCAGCTCACCACGGGTCGGCGAGGATACGCAGTATTTT
CDR3 protein: CASSPRVGEDTQYF

clone size: -
D gene: -
V gene: TRBV18
J gene: TRBJ1-1
CDR3 DNA: TGTGCCAGCTCAGAGGGGAACACTGAAGCTTTCTTT
CDR3 protein: CASSEGNTEAFF

clone size: once
D gene: -
V gene: TRBV5-1
J gene: TRBJ2-7
CDR3 DNA: TGCGCCAGCAGCTCCTCACAGGGACGGGGGGAGCAGTACTTC
CDR3 protein: CASSSSQGRGEQYF

clone size: -
D gene: -
V gene: TRBV27
J gene: TRBJ2-1
CDR3 DNA: TGTGCCAGCAGTTTATCGGGCACAGGGCTATACAATGAGCAGTTCTTC
CDR3 protein: CASSLSGTGLYNEQFF

clone size: -
D gene: -
V gene: TRBV2
J gene: TRBJ2-4
CDR3 DNA: TGTGCCAGCTTAGGGTTTGCCAAAAACATTCAGTACTTC
CDR3 protein: CASLGFAKNIQYF

clone size: -
D gene: -
V gene: TRBV4-1
J gene: TRBJ2-4
CDR3 DNA: TGCGCCAGCAGCCAGATCCGGGACACCAACATTCAGTACTTC
CDR3 protein: CASSQIRDTNIQYF

clone size: -
D gene: -
V gene: TRBV30
J gene: TRBJ1-5
CDR3 DNA: TGTGCCTGGAGTGTATTGCCAAATCAGCCCCAGCATTTT
CDR3 protein: CAWSVLPNQPQHF

clone size: -
D gene: -
V gene: TRBV23-1
J gene: TRBJ1-5
CDR3 DNA: TGCGCCAGCAGTCAATCAGCGTCCGGGGGAAATCAGCCCCAGCATTTT
CDR3 protein: CASSQSASGGNQPQHF

clone size: few
D gene: TRBD2
V gene: TRBV7-9
J gene: TRBJ2-6
CDR3 DNA: TGTGCCAGCCCCAGAGGGGGCGGGGGGGCCTCTGGGGCCAACGTCCTGACTTTC
CDR3 protein: CASPRGGGGASGANVLTF

clone size: -
D gene: -
V gene: TRBV9
J gene: TRBJ1-4
CDR3 DNA: TGTGCCAGCAGCGTAGGACAGGCTAATGAAAAACTGTTTTTT
CDR3 protein: CASSVGQANEKLFF

clone size: -
D gene: -
V gene: TRBV5-6
J gene: TRBJ2-5
CDR3 DNA: TGTGCCAGCAGCTTGAATTGGGAGACCCAGTACTTC
CDR3 protein: CASSLNWETQYF

clone size: -
D gene: TRBD2
V gene: TRBV27
J gene: TRBJ2-1
CDR3 DNA: TGTGCCAGCAGTTTATGGGGACTAGCGGGGATTGAGCAGTTCTTC
CDR3 protein: CASSLWGLAGIEQFF